This TCR beta chain was recovered during a study of T cell repertoires in cytomegalovirus infection. Study background: The authors relied on CMV epitopes, both recently identified HLA-C-restricted and well-studied HLA-B-restricted. Indications of both CMV infection and matching HLA type were provided by public TCR beta signatures.

Concerning this clonotype: Antigen specificity is unknown.

This CDR3 has 13 residues. Germline V gene sequence: CDR1 MNHEY, CDR2 SVGEGT. V shed 6 bases and J shed 9 bases, with 15 bases lying between them. MiXCR, run by TCRdb on the reads, gives a single entry per CDR3 protein. The sample contains roughly 860,000 distinct CDR3 sequences, approximately 29% of which appear only once. Study-wide results and limits: Across the ex vivo response, the dominant clonotypes were HLA-C-restricted CMV-specific TCR beta clonotypes.

The specimen was cultured CD8+ T cells from PBMCs, collected from culture after CMV antigen stimulation. The sequence was obtained from a human donor in good health (CMV status not recorded). Some clones in this sample may be carry-over from other donors' samples. V gene TRBV6-2 or TRBV6-3 combines with J gene TRBJ2-1; possibly TRBD1 for D (6 bases). The CDR3 is CASSQYRVGEQFF. As DNA, the CDR3 is TGTGCCAGCAGCCAATACAGGGTTGGTGAGCAGTTCTTC.